This TCR beta chain was captured by sequencing in a study of technical replicates of blood from several donors. This table comes from immunoSEQ multiplex PCR, and its TCRdb copy is limited to in-frame clones, with some not included. Of about 74,000 clones listed, approximately 95% are singletons. The CDR3 is made up of 15 amino acids. Unmatched junction bases numbered 9, after V lost 5 bases and J lost 3 bases. Germline CDR1 and CDR2: SEHNR and FQNEAQ (reference sequence). The sequence came from a human donor in good health. This chain uses TRBV7-9 with TRBJ2-7; TRBD1 aligns across 8 bases. What was sequenced was T cells isolated from PBMCs. In DNA, the CDR3 is TGTGCCAGCAGCCGACTGGACAGGGCTAACTACGAGCAGTACTTC. Protein sequence: CASSRLDRANYEQYF.